This T cell receptor beta chain was observed in a study of cytomegalovirus exposure and HLA in healthy donors. The V gene's germline CDR1 is LNHDA and CDR2 SQIVND (reference sequence). This CDR3 has 14 amino acids. Losses at the gene ends were 9 bases for V and 8 bases for J; bases not matched to a gene: 10. Study-level findings and limits: As a later analysis revealed, most CMV-associated TCR beta chains appeared HLA-restricted.

As concerns this clone: Antigen specificity is unknown.

Researchers ran the PCR with 60 Vbeta and 13 Jbeta primers. Authors' processing steps: A later analysis counted 80 million or so unique TCR beta chains, around 12 million shared. Repertoires were generated with immunoSEQ multiplex PCR, while TCRdb's copy carries only in-frame clones and drops some. V and J calls plus clone size are reproduced from that table; the DNA served to infer D and trimming. Here the sample spans some 190,000 clones, about 84% being singletons. The sequencing input was PBMCs. The chain joins TRBV19 to TRBJ1-6; 7 nucleotides align to TRBD1. This sequence originates from a woman in her 30s in good health and CMV-seropositive. The CDR3 DNA sequence: TGTGCCAGCGGGGAACAGGGGCAGGATTCACCCCTCCACTTT. The encoded protein is CASGEQGQDSPLHF.